This TCR beta chain was retrieved from a study of T cell responses to AZD1222 COVID-19 vaccine. Clones were sequenced by immunoSEQ multiplex PCR, and TCRdb holds only the in-frame ones, with some missing. The table includes approximately 100,000 clones, approximately 88% detected once. Notes on the study in general: CD4 TCRs associated with vaccination spanned spike, dominating at 160-218 and 743-854. In a largely white British group with more females than males, clonal diversity was possibly underestimated. Just six AZD1222 recipients tested seropositive at baseline.

Note on this clone: What it binds is not known.

Per germline, CDR1 SNHLY and CDR2 FYNNEI. The CDR3 runs 15 residues. The V and J ends lost 4 bases and 1 base respectively, with 11 bases between them. The chain couples TRBV2 to TRBJ1-5, with D perhaps TRBD1 (5 bases). The clonotype comes from an adult in good health. Sequencing used peripheral blood, obtained on day 0 of AZD1222 vaccination. CDR3 sequence reads: CASSGPRDSNQPQHF. In nucleotides, the CDR3 is TGTGCCAGCAGTGGACCCCGGGACAGCAATCAGCCCCAGCATTTT.